Presented here are 9 T cell receptor beta chains from one specimen sequenced in a study of regulatory T cells in long-lasting Graves disease. Sample time point: persistent/refractory GD, antithyroid drugs over 5 years with positive TRAb. PBMCs were the source of the RNA used for TCR sequencing. Libraries of TCR beta came from iRepertoire HTBI primers plus Arm-PCR of CDR3 regions. MiXCR, run by TCRdb on the multiplex PCR reads, gives a single entry per CDR3 protein. The table lists approximately 440,000 distinct CDR3 sequences, 23% of them singletons. Sample: peripheral blood mononuclear cells (PBMCs), taken when the disease was refractory, from a patient treated with antithyroid drugs. The receptors shown here come from a female donor with Graves disease.

There are many counts of this clonotype. The chain couples TRBV30 to TRBJ1-5; D not resolved. Deletions cut 2 bases from V and 4 bases from J, with 9 bases between. Germline V CDR1 and CDR2: GTSNPN, SVGIG (reference sequence). The CDR3 runs 13 residues. In nucleotides, the CDR3 is TGTGCCTGGAGTCTAAAGGAAAATCAGCCCCAGCATTTT. Its translation is CAWSLKENQPQHF.

In its sample, this clonotype was seen many times. The chain is built from TRBV7-8 and TRBJ2-7; possible D gene TRBD1, 5 bases. Trimming removed 1 base from V and 6 bases from J, with 13 bases in between. This CDR3 is built from 14 residues. CDR1 is SGHVS, CDR2 FQNEAQ, per germline. The CDR3 loop reads CASSLEGLRGEQYF. CDR3 coding DNA: TGTGCCAGCAGCTTAGAGGGGTTAAGGGGCGAGCAGTACTTC. Filled out from reference TRBV7-8 and TRBJ2-7, the complete variable domain reads GAGVSQSPRYKVAKRGQDVALRCDPISGHVSLFWYQQALGQGPEFLTYFQNEAQLDKSGLPSDRFFAERPEGSVSTLKIQRTQQEDSAVYLCASSLEGLRGEQYFGPGTRLTVT.

This clonotype was found many times. V usage is TRBV20-1 and J usage is TRBJ1-2; D unclear. This CDR3 spans 11 amino acids. From germline, CDR1 is DFQATT and CDR2 SNEGSKA (reference sequence). V lost 1 base and J lost 6, with 6 bases in between. CDR3 DNA: TGCAGTGCTAGAGGACATGATGGCTACACCTTC. It translates to CSARGHDGYTF.

This clonotype was seen at least ten times. The V gene is TRBV2, the J gene TRBJ1-5; D gene uncertain. V lost 6 bases to trimming and J lost 6 bases, with 12 bases between them. Germline values: CDR1 SNHLY, CDR2 FYNNEI. The CDR3 consists of 13 residues. Here the CDR3 DNA reads TGTGCCAGCAGGAGGGAGGAGGGTCAGCCCCAGCATTTT. Protein product: CASRREEGQPQHF.

This clonotype was found a few times. This sequence joins TRBV11-2 and TRBJ2-4, with TRBD1 as a possible D gene (5 bases). Trimming took 1 base from V and 8 from J, leaving 15 bases between them. CDR3 length: 15 residues. Per germline, CDR1 SGHAT and CDR2 FQNNGV. CDR3 sequence: CASSLVRRPRDIQYF. The CDR3 DNA is TGTGCCAGCAGCTTAGTACGGCGACCCAGGGACATTCAGTACTTC.

This clonotype showed up just a few times. This chain links TRBV7-2 with TRBJ1-4; D remains unclear. In germline, CDR1 is SGHTA, CDR2 FQGNSA. V gave up 5 bases and J gave up 4 bases, with 11 bases separating them. The CDR3 contains 14 residues. The CDR3 loop is CASSMGGFNEKLFF. DNA for the CDR3: TGTGCCAGCAGCATGGGCGGATTTAATGAAAAACTGTTTTTT.

In its sample, this clonotype was seen a few times. The chain uses TRBV11-2 and TRBJ2-4; 10 bases line up with TRBD2. With 5 bases clipped from V and 9 bases from J, the junction kept 10 bases outside the gene matches. The CDR3 covers 15 residues. Germline CDR1 and CDR2: SGHAT and FQNNGV. The CDR3 here is CASSLLAGGQGIQYF. CDR3 DNA: TGTGCCAGCAGCCTTTTAGCGGGAGGACAGGGCATTCAGTACTTC.

The genes are TRBV7-2 and TRBJ1-1, with 7 bases that match TRBD1. CDR1 is SGHTA and CDR2 is FQGNSA in the germline V gene. The CDR3 contains 18 residues. Unmatched junction bases numbered 14, after V lost 4 bases and J lost 0 bases. The DNA for the CDR3 is TGTGCCAGCAGCTCCCTGACAGGGTCCACGTTCATGAACACTGAAGCTTTCTTT. It specifies CASSSLTGSTFMNTEAFF. Drawing the rest from reference TRBV7-2 and TRBJ1-1, the complete variable domain is GAGVSQSPSNKVTEKGKDVELRCDPISGHTALYWYRQSLGQGLEFLIYFQGNSAPDKSGLPSDRFSAERTGGSVSTLTIQRTQQEDSAVYLCASSSLTGSTFMNTEAFFGQGTRLTVV.

The chain couples TRBV6-1 to TRBJ2-3, with D possibly TRBD1 on 7 matching bases. The CDR3 is 14 amino acids. Germline values: CDR1 MNHNS, CDR2 SASEGT. Trimming took 4 bases from V and 4 from J, leaving 12 bases between them. The CDR3, as DNA: TGTGCCAGCAGTGGGACAGGAGGGGCAGATACGCAGTATTTT. Protein: CASSGTGGADTQYF.